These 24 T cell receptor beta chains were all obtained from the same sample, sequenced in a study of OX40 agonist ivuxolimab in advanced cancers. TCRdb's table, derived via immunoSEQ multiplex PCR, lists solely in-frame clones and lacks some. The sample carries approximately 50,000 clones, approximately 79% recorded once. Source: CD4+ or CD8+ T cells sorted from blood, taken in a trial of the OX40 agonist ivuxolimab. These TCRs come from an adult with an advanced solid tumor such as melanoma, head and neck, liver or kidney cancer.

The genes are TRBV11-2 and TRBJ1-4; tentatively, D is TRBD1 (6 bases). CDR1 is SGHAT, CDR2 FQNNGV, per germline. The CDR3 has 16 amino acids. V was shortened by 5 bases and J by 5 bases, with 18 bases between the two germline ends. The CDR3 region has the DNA TGTGCCAGCAGCGCCAAGCGTGGAGGGACAAATGAAAAACTGTTTTTT. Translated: CASSAKRGGTNEKLFF.

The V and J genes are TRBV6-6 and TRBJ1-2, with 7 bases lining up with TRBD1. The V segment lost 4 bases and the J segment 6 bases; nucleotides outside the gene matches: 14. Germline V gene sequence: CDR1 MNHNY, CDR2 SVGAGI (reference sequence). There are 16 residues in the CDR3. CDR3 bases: TGTGCCAGCAGTTTCACTCCGAAGGGGGCGGGGGATGGCTACACCTTC. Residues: CASSFTPKGAGDGYTF.

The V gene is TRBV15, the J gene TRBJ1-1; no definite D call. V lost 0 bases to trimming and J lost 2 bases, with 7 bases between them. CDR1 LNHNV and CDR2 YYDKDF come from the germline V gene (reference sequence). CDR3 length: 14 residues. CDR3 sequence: CATSRDHVNTEAFF. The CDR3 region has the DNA TGTGCCACCAGCAGAGATCACGTAAACACTGAAGCTTTCTTT.

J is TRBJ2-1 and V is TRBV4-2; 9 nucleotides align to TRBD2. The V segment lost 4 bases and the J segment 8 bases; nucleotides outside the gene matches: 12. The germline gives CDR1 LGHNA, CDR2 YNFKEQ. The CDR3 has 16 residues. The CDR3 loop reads CASSRLGGREGDEQFF. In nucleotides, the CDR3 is TGTGCCAGCAGCCGCCTGGGCGGGAGGGAGGGTGATGAGCAGTTCTTC.

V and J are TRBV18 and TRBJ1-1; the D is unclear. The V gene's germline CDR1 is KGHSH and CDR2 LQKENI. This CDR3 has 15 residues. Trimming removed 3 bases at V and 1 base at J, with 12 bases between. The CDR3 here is CASSPFLGRNTEAFF. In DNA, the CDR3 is TGTGCCAGCTCACCCTTTTTGGGGAGGAACACTGAAGCTTTCTTT.

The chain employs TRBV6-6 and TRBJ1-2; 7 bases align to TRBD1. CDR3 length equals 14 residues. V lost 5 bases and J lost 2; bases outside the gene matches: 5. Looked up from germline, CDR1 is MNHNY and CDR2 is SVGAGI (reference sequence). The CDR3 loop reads CASSNADRNYGYTF. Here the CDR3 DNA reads TGTGCCAGCAGTAACGCGGACAGGAACTATGGCTACACCTTC.

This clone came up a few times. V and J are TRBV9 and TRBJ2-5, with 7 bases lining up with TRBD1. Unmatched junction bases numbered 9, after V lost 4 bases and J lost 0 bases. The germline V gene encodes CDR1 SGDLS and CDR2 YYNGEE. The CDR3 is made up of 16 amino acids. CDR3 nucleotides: TGTGCCAGCAGCAGGCGACAGGGTCAGTACCAAGAGACCCAGTACTTC. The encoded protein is CASSRRQGQYQETQYF.

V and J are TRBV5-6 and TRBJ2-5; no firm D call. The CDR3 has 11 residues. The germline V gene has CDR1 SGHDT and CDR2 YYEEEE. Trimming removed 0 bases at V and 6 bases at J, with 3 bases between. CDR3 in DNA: TGTGCCAGCAGCTTGGCAAAGACCCAGTACTTC. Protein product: CASSLAKTQYF. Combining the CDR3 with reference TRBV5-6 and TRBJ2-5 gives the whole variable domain DAGVTQSPTHLIKTRGQQVTLRCSPKSGHDTVSWYQQALGQGPQFIFQYYEEEERQRGNFPDRFSGHQFPNYSSELNVNALLLGDSALYLCASSLAKTQYFGPGTRLLVL.

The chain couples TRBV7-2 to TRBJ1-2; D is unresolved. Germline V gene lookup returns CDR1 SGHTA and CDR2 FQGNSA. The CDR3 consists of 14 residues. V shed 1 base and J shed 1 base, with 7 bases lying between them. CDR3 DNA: TGTGCCAGCAGCTTAGTCCCAATTAACTATGGCTACACCTTC. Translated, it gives CASSLVPINYGYTF.

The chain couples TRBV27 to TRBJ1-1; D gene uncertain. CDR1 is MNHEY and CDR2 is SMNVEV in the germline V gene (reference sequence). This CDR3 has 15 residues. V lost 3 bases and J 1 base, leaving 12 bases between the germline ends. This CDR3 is CASSFRRVGNTEAFF. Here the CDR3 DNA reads TGTGCCAGCAGTTTTAGGAGAGTGGGGAACACTGAAGCTTTCTTT.

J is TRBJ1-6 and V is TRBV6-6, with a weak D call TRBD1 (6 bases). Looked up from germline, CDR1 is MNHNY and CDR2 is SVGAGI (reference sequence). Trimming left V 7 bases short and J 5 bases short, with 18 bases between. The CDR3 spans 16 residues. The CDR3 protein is CASTQTRDTNNSPLHF. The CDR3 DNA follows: TGTGCCAGCACCCAGACCAGGGACACCAATAATTCACCCCTCCACTTT.

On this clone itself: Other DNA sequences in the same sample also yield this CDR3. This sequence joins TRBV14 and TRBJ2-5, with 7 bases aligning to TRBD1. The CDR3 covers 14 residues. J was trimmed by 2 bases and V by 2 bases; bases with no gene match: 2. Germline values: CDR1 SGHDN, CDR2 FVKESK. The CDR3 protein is CASSQNRGQETQYF. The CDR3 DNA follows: TGTGCCAGCAGCCAAAACAGGGGACAAGAGACCCAGTACTTC.

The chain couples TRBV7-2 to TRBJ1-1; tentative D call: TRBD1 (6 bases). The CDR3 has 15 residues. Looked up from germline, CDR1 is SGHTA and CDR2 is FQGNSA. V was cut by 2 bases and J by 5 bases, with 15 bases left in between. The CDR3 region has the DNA TGTGCCAGCAGCTTAAAGCCAGGGGTTACGACTGAAGCTTTCTTT. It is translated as CASSLKPGVTTEAFF.

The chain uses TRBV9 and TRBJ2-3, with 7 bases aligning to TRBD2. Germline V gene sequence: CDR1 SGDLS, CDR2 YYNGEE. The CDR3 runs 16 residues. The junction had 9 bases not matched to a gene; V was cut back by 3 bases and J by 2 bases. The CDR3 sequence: CASSARLADPTDTQYF. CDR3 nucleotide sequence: TGTGCCAGCAGCGCCCGGCTAGCGGATCCCACAGATACGCAGTATTTT.

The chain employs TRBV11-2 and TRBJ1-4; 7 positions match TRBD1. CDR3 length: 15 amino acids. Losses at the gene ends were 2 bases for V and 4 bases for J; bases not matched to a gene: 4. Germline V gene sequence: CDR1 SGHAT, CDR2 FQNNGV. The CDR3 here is CASSLRAGGNEKLFF. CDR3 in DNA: TGTGCCAGCAGCTTAAGGGCAGGGGGTAATGAAAAACTGTTTTTT. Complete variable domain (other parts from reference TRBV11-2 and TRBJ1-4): EAGVAQSPRYKIIEKRQSVAFWCNPISGHATLYWYQQILGQGPKLLIQFQNNGVVDDSQLPKDRFSAERLKGVDSTLKIQPAKLEDSAVYLCASSLRAGGNEKLFFGSGTQLSVL.

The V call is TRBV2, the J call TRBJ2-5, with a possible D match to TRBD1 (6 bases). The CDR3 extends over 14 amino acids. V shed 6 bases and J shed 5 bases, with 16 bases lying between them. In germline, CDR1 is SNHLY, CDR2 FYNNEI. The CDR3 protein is CASSATRGGETQYF. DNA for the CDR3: TGTGCCAGCAGCGCGACCAGGGGTGGGGAGACCCAGTACTTC.

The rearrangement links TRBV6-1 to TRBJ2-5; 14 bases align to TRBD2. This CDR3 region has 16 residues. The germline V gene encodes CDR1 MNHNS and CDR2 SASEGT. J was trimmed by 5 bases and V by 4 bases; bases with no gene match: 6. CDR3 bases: TGTGCCAGCAGTGCCCGACTAGCGGGGGGGGGCGAGACCCAGTACTTC. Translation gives CASSARLAGGGETQYF.

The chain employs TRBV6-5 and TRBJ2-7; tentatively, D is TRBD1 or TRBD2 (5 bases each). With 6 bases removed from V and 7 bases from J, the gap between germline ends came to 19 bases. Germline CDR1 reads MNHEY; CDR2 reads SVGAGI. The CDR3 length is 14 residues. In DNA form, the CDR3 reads TGTGCCAGCAGCCCCACCAGGGTAGCGAGGGAGCAGTACTTC. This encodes CASSPTRVAREQYF.

The CDR3 here is CASSLRTASGGTNEKLFF. CDR3 nucleotide sequence: TGTGCCAGCAGCTTACGTACCGCCTCAGGCGGAACTAATGAAAAACTGTTTTTT. This chain joins TRBV7-9 and TRBJ1-4; D is unresolved. CDR3 size: 18 residues. CDR1 and CDR2 (germline): SEHNR, FQNEAQ (reference sequence). V lost 2 bases and J lost 1, with 17 bases in between.

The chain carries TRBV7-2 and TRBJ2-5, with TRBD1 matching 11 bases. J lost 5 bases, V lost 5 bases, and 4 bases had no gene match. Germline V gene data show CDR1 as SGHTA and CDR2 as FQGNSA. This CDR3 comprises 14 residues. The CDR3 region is CASSPGTGGETQYF. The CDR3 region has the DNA TGTGCCAGCAGCCCAGGGACAGGGGGGGAGACCCAGTACTTC.

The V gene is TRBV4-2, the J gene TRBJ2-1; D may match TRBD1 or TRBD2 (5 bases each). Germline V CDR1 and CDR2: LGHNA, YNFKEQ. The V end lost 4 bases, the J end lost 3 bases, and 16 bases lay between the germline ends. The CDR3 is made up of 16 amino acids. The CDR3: CASSPAKGRIYNEQFF. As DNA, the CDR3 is TGTGCCAGCAGCCCCGCCAAGGGACGGATCTACAATGAGCAGTTCTTC.

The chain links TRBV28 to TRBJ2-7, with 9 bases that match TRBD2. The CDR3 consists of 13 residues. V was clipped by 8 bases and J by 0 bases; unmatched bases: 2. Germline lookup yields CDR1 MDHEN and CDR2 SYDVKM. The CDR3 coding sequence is TGTGCCAGCGGGACTAGCAACTCCTACGAGCAGTACTTC. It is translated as CASGTSNSYEQYF.

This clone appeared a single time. Here the CDR3 DNA reads TGTGCCAGCTCCCAGCCCGGGATTCTTAAAAACATTCAGTACTTC. Encoded protein: CASSQPGILKNIQYF. The chain has TRBV7-2 and TRBJ2-4, with D maybe TRBD2 (5 bases). Germline V gives CDR1 SGHTA, CDR2 FQGNSA. This CDR3 is 15 amino acids long. The V end lost 8 bases, the J end lost 4 bases, and 18 bases lay between the germline ends.

The CDR3 sequence is CASSSPGGPKAYEQYF. CDR3 nucleotide sequence: TGTGCCAGCAGTTCACCGGGGGGCCCAAAAGCCTACGAGCAGTACTTC. V gene TRBV6-6 combines with J gene TRBJ2-7; D might be TRBD2 (7 bases). Trimming stripped 4 bases from V and 2 bases from J, with 18 bases between. CDR1 is MNHNY and CDR2 is SVGAGI in the germline V gene (reference sequence). The CDR3 contains 16 residues.